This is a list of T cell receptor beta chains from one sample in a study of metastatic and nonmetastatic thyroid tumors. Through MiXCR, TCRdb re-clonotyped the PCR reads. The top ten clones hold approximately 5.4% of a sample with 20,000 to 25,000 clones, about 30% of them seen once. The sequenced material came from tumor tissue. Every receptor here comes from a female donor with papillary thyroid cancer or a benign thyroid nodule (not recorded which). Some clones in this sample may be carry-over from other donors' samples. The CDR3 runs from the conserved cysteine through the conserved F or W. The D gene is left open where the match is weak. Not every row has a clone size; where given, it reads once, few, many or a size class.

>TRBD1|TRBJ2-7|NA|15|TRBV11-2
CASSLRDRNSYEQYF
TGTGCCAGCAGCTTAAGGGACAGAAACTCCTACGAGCAGTACTTC
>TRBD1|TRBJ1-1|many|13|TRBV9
CASSVKPGQEAFF
TGTGCCAGCAGCGTAAAGCCGGGACAGGAGGCTTTCTTT
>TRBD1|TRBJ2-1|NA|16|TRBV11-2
CASSLGTEGAQGEQFF
TGTGCCAGCAGCTTAGGGACAGAGGGGGCACAAGGTGAGCAATTCTTC
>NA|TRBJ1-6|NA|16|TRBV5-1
CASSLGAPTYNSPLHF
TGCGCCAGCAGCTTGGGGGCACCTACATATAATTCACCCCTCCACTTT
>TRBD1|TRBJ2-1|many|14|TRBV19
CASSGTGGVGEQFF
TGTGCCAGTAGTGGGACAGGGGGCGTCGGTGAGCAGTTCTTC
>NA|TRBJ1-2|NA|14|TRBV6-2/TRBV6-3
CASSYSCSQSGYTF
TGTGCCAGCAGTTACTCGTGCTCGCAGAGCGGCTACACCTTC
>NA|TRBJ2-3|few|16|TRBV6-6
CASSDSGGRGTDTQYF
TGTGCCAGCAGTGACTCTGGCGGTAGAGGGACAGATACGCAGTATTTT
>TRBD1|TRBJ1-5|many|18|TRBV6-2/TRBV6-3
CASSYWGQGVNSHQPQHF
TGTGCCAGCAGTTACTGGGGACAGGGGGTGAATAGCCATCAGCCCCAGCATTTT
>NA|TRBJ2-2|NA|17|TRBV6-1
CASIRADLYANTGELFF
TGTGCCAGCATCCGCGCTGACCTCTACGCGAACACCGGGGAGCTGTTTTTT
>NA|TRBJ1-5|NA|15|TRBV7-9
CASSLYGTINQPQHF
TGTGCCAGCAGCTTATATGGCACTATCAATCAGCCCCAGCATTTT
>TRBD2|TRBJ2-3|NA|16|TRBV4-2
CASSQELRGGPDTQYF
TGTGCCAGCAGCCAAGAATTACGGGGGGGGCCAGATACGCAGTATTTT
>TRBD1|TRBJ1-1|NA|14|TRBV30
CAFPRQGAWTEAFF
TGTGCCTTCCCCCGACAGGGGGCTTGGACTGAAGCTTTCTTT
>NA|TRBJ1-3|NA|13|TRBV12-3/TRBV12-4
CASSSGWKNTIYF
TGTGCCAGCAGTTCCGGGTGGAAAAACACCATATATTTT
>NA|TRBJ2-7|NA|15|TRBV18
CASSPGQRPPYEQYF
TGTGCCAGCTCACCCGGACAGCGACCACCCTACGAGCAGTACTTC
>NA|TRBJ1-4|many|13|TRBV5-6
CASSLGADSKLFF
TGTGCCAGCAGCTTGGGGGCGGACTCGAAACTGTTTTTT
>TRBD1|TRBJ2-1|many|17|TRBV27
CASSSTGALLAYNEQFF
TGTGCCAGCAGCTCTACAGGGGCACTCCTTGCCTACAATGAGCAGTTCTTC
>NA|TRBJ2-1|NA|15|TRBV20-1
CSAPETSGLYNEQFF
TGCAGTGCTCCTGAAACTTCAGGGCTATACAATGAGCAGTTCTTC
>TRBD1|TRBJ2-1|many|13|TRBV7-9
CASSSTTGTVGFF
TGTGCCAGCAGCTCCACAACAGGGACAGTGGGGTTCTTC
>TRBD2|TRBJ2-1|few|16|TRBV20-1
CSANGLAGGRGNEQFF
TGCAGTGCCAACGGACTAGCGGGCGGGCGGGGCAATGAGCAGTTCTTC
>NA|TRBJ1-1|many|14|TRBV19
CASSARPENTEAFF
TGTGCCAGTAGTGCAAGACCAGAGAACACTGAAGCTTTCTTT
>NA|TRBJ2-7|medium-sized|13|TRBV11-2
CASSDEWKYEQYF
TGTGCCAGCAGCGATGAATGGAAATACGAGCAGTACTTC
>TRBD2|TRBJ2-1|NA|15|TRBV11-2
CASSPPGLEGHEQFF
TGTGCCAGCAGCCCGCCGGGACTAGAGGGGCATGAGCAGTTCTTC
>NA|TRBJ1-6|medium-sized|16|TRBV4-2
CASSQDWSGTNSPLHF
TGTGCCAGCAGCCAAGATTGGTCAGGAACCAATTCACCCCTCCACTTT
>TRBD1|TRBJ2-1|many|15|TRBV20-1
CSAKPGTGGYNEQFF
TGCAGTGCTAAACCCGGGACAGGGGGCTACAATGAGCAGTTCTTC
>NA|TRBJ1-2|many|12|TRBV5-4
CASTTAGEGYTF
TGTGCCAGCACCACGGCGGGGGAAGGCTACACCTTC
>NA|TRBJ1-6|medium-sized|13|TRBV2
CASSAGPGAPLHF
TGTGCCAGCAGTGCGGGACCGGGCGCACCCCTCCACTTT
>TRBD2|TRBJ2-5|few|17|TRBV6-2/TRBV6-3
CASSYRRGGRDQETQYF
TGTGCCAGCAGTTACAGGCGGGGGGGCCGTGACCAAGAGACCCAGTACTTC
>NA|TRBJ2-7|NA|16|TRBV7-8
CASSIDTVTSTYEQYF
TGTGCCAGCAGCATCGACACCGTGACATCGACCTACGAGCAGTACTTC
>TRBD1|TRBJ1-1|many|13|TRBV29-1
CSVDRAENTEAFF
TGCAGCGTCGACAGGGCCGAGAACACTGAAGCTTTCTTT
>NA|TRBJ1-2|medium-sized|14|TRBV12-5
CASVTDGQVYGYTF
TGTGCTAGTGTTACGGACGGTCAGGTCTATGGCTACACCTTC
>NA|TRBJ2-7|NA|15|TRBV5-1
CASSLGLQGTYEQYF
TGCGCCAGCAGCTTGGGTTTGCAGGGCACCTACGAGCAGTACTTC
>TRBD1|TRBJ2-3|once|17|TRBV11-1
CASSPLWTGISTDTQYF
TGTGCCAGCAGCCCCCTTTGGACAGGAATCAGCACAGATACGCAGTACTTT
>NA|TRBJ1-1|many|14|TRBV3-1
CASSQDLRTTQAFF
TGTGCCAGCAGCCAAGATCTAAGGACAACCCAGGCTTTCTTT
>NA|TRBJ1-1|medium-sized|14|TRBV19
CASRTAGVNTEAFF
TGTGCCAGCCGCACTGCAGGGGTGAACACTGAAGCTTTCTTT
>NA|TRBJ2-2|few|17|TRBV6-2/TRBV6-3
CASSYRDPGIGTGELFF
TGTGCCAGCAGTTATAGGGACCCAGGCATCGGAACCGGGGAGCTGTTTTTT
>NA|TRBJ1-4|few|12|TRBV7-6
CASSFGNEKLFF
TGTGCCAGCAGCTTTGGGAATGAAAAACTGTTTTTT
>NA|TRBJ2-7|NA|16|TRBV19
CASSMRPPGKGYEQYF
TGTGCCAGTAGTATGAGGCCACCCGGAAAGGGCTACGAGCAGTACTTC
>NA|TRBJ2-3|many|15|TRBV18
CASSLSGVGTDTQYF
TGTGCCAGCTCACTATCCGGGGTGGGCACAGATACGCAGTATTTT
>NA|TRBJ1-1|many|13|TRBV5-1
CASSNQQGSEAFF
TGCGCCAGCAGCAACCAACAGGGCTCCGAAGCTTTCTTT
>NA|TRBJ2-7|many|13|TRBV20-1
CSAPTRSSYEQYF
TGCAGTGCCCCGACTAGGTCGAGCTACGAGCAGTACTTC
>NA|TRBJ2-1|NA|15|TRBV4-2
CDSSQQTGNYNEQSF
TGTGACAGCAGCCAACAAACAGGGAATTACAATGAGCAGTCCTTC
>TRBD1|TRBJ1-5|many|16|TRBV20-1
CSAKNLQGAPNQPQHF
TGCAGTGCTAAAAATTTACAGGGGGCGCCGAATCAGCCCCAGCATTTT
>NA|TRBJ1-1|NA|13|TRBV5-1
CASIVQFNTEAFF
TGCGCCAGCATCGTTCAGTTTAACACTGAAGCTTTCTTT
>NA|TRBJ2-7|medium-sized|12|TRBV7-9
CASSLEVYEQYF
TGTGCCAGCAGCTTAGAAGTATACGAGCAGTACTTC
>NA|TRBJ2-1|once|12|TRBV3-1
CASSRIWDEQFF
TGTGCCAGCAGCCGAATCTGGGATGAGCAGTTCTTC
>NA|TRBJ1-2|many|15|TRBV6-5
CASSYSLGNLAGYTF
TGTGCCAGCAGTTACTCGTTGGGAAATTTGGCGGGCTACACCTTC
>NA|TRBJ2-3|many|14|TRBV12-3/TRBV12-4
CASSKSGSPDTQYF
TGTGCCAGCAGCAAGTCTGGCTCCCCAGATACGCAGTATTTT
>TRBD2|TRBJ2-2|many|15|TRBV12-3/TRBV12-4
CASSLSLAGTGELFF
TGTGCCAGCAGTTTATCACTAGCGGGCACCGGGGAGCTGTTTTTT
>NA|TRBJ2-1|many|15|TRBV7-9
CASSLRGDTLNEQFF
TGTGCCAGCAGCTTACGAGGGGACACACTAAATGAGCAGTTCTTC
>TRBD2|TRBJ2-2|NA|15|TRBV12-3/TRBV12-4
CASSSGLAGTGELFF
TGTGCCAGCAGTTCGGGACTAGCTGGTACCGGGGAGCTGTTTTTT
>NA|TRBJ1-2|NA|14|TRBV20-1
CSARDRSRNYGYTF
TGCAGTGCTAGAGATCGGTCGAGAAACTATGGCTACACCTTC
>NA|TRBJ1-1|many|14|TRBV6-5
CASSYGLGDTEAFF
TGTGCCAGCAGTTATGGGTTGGGGGACACTGAAGCTTTCTTT
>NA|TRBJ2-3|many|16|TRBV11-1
CASSLMDGGPTDTQYF
TGTGCCAGCAGCTTAATGGACGGGGGGCCGACAGATACGCAGTATTTT
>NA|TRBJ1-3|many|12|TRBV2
CASSGLGNTIYF
TGTGCCAGCAGTGGTCTAGGCAACACCATATATTTT
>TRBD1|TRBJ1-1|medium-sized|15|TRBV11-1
CASSPGTGVSTEAFF
TGTGCCAGCAGCCCTGGGACAGGGGTGAGCACTGAAGCTTTCTTT
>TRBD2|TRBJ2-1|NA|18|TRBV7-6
CASSLTSGGPISDNEQFF
TGTGCCAGCAGCTTAACTAGCGGGGGACCTATTTCGGACAATGAGCAGTTCTTC
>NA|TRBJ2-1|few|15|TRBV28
CASSPGVGALNEQFF
TGTGCCAGCAGTCCTGGGGTGGGGGCGTTGAATGAGCAGTTCTTC
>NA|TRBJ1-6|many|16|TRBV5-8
CASSPGQFSYNSPLHF
TGTGCCAGCAGCCCCGGACAGTTCTCCTATAATTCACCCCTCCACTTT
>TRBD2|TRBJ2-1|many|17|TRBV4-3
CASSQADASGVNNEQFF
TGCGCCAGCAGCCAAGCCGACGCTAGCGGGGTAAACAATGAGCAGTTCTTC